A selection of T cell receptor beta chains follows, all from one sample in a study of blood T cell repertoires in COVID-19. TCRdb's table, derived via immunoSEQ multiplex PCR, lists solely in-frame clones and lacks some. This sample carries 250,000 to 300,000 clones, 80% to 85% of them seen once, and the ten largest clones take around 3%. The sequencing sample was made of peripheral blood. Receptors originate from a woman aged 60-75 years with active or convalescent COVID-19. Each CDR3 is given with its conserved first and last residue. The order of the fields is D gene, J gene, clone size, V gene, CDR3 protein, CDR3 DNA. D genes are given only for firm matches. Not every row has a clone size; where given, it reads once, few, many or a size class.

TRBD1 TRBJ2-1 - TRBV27 CASSTRQGSSYNEQFF TGTGCCAGCAGTACCAGACAGGGGAGCTCCTACAATGAGCAGTTCTTC
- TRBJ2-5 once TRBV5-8 CASSLASGLQETQYF TGTGCCAGCAGCTTGGCCTCAGGGCTACAAGAGACCCAGTACTTC
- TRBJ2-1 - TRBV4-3 CASSPHSITSTGSSYNEQFF TGCGCCAGCAGCCCCCATTCGATCACCTCTACAGGGTCATCCTACAATGAGCAGTTCTTC
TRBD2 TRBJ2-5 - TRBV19 CASTPSGGAWETQYF TGTGCCAGTACCCCTAGCGGGGGGGCCTGGGAGACCCAGTACTTC
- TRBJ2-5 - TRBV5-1 CASSLAQYSQETQYF TGCGCCAGCAGCTTGGCACAGTATTCCCAAGAGACCCAGTACTTC
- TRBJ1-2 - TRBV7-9 CASYFLGGPNYGYTF TGTGCCAGCTACTTCCTGGGGGGGCCTAACTATGGCTACACCTTC
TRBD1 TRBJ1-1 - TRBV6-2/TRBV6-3 CASSRPRTGGHGVMNTEAFF TGTGCCAGCAGTCGTCCGAGGACAGGGGGTCATGGGGTTATGAACACTGAAGCTTTCTTT
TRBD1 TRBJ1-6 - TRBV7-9 CASSPGQGNSPLHF TGTGCCAGCAGCCCCGGACAGGGAAATTCACCCCTCCACTTT
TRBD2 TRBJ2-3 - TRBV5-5 CASIVAGGPGTQYF TGTGCCAGCATCGTAGCGGGGGGGCCGGGTACGCAGTATTTT
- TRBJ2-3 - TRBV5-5 CASSFDRAGPTQYF TGTGCCAGCAGTTTCGACCGCGCGGGACCTACGCAGTATTTT
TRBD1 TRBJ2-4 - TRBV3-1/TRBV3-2 CASSLGTELAKNIQYF TGTGCCAGCAGCCTCGGGACAGAACTAGCCAAAAACATTCAGTACTTC
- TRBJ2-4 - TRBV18 CASSPVRGPSIQYF TGTGCCAGCTCACCGGTCCGAGGTCCTAGTATTCAGTACTTC
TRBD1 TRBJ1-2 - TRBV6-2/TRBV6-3 CASSQLGTGGGYTF TGTGCCAGCAGTCAACTCGGGACAGGTGGTGGCTACACCTTC
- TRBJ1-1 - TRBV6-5 CASSYGQVLTEAFF TGTGCCAGCAGTTACGGGCAGGTCCTCACTGAAGCTTTCTTT